Below are 12 T cell receptor beta chains sequenced from a single sample in a study of blood T cell repertoires in COVID-19. The table came from immunoSEQ multiplex PCR; TCRdb's copy has only in-frame clones and leaves some out. The sample carries some 85,000 clones, nearly 80% recorded once. The sample taken for sequencing was peripheral blood. These receptor sequences come from a man in his 70s with COVID-19, enrolled during active disease.

The chain recombines TRBV28 with TRBJ1-1; D remains unclear. Germline CDR1 MDHEN, CDR2 SYDVKM. Between the trimmed V and J ends, which lost 6 bases and 5 bases, there was a span of 19 bases. The length of the CDR3 is 15 residues. The CDR3 DNA follows: TGTGCCAGCAGCTATCAAAGCGGACGGATAACTGAAGCTTTCTTT. It yields the protein CASSYQSGRITEAFF.

The chain recombines TRBV19 with TRBJ1-2; TRBD1 aligns across 8 bases. The germline V gene has CDR1 LNHDA and CDR2 SQIVND (reference sequence). The trim removed 2 bases at V and 4 bases at J, leaving 9 bases unmatched. The CDR3 has 16 amino acids. CDR3 nucleotide sequence: TGTGCCAGTAGTATACCAAGGGGGACAGGCGTCTATGGCTACACCTTC. Protein sequence: CASSIPRGTGVYGYTF.

This clone has more than one count but fewer than ten. J is TRBJ1-2 and V is TRBV5-1, with no clear D. CDR1 is SGHRS, CDR2 YFSETQ, per germline. V gave up 0 bases and J gave up 0 bases, with 6 bases separating them. This CDR3 spans 14 amino acids. CDR3 amino acids: CASSLDTPNYGYTF. For the CDR3, the DNA is TGCGCCAGCAGCTTGGACACCCCTAACTATGGCTACACCTTC.

The genes are TRBV9 and TRBJ1-5; maybe TRBD1 (5 bases). The CDR3 contains 15 residues. Germline V gene sequence: CDR1 SGDLS, CDR2 YYNGEE. V lost 3 bases and J lost 3, with 13 bases in between. This chain's CDR3 is CASSDGTHPNQPQHF. CDR3 sequence (DNA): TGTGCCAGCAGCGATGGGACTCACCCCAATCAGCCCCAGCATTTT.

V and J are TRBV3-1 (or the pseudogene TRBV3-2) and TRBJ1-1; 12 positions agree with TRBD1. The V segment lost 4 bases and the J segment 1 base; nucleotides outside the gene matches: 10. Germline CDR1 LGHDT, CDR2 YNNKEL (reference sequence). This CDR3 contains 18 residues. Here the CDR3 reads CASSPNTGTGGANTEAFF. In nucleotides, the CDR3 is TGTGCCAGCAGCCCGAATACCGGGACAGGGGGCGCGAACACTGAAGCTTTCTTT.

This clone came up a few times. The rearrangement links TRBV7-9 to TRBJ1-1; 7 bases are a match to TRBD1. The CDR3 loop spans 14 amino acids. Looked up from germline, CDR1 is SEHNR and CDR2 is FQNEAQ (reference sequence). Trimming cost V 5 bases and J 1 base; bases outside gene matches: 4. The CDR3 nucleotides read TGTGCCAGCAGCCGGGGACAGAGGAACACTGAAGCTTTCTTT. This codes for CASSRGQRNTEAFF.

V usage is TRBV5-1 and J usage is TRBJ2-2; the D is unclear. The CDR3 is made up of 13 amino acids. Germline values: CDR1 SGHRS, CDR2 YFSETQ. The ends were cut back, 0 bases at V and 3 bases at J, with 3 bases in the middle. The CDR3 reads CASSLVDTGELFF. The DNA for the CDR3 is TGCGCCAGCAGCTTGGTAGACACCGGGGAGCTGTTTTTT. Supplemented by reference TRBV5-1 and TRBJ2-2, the full variable domain reads KAGVTQTPRYLIKTRGQQVTLSCSPISGHRSVSWYQQTPGQGLQFLFEYFSETQRNKGNFPGRFSGRQFSNSRSEMNVSTLELGDSALYLCASSLVDTGELFFGEGSRLTVL.

The chain uses TRBV10-3 and TRBJ2-1, with TRBD2 matching 10 bases. V lost 3 bases, J lost 4 bases, and 3 bases stayed unmatched. Germline V CDR1 and CDR2: ENHRY, SYGVKD. This CDR3 spans 15 amino acids. CDR3 nucleotide sequence: TGTGCCATCAGTGACCCTAGCGGGGGATACAATGAGCAGTTCTTC. This sequence encodes CAISDPSGGYNEQFF.

The CDR3 nucleotides are TGTGCCAGCAGCCAACCAGACAGGGTCTGGAACTATGGCTACACCTTC. This sequence encodes CASSQPDRVWNYGYTF. The gene calls are TRBV3-1 (or the pseudogene TRBV3-2) and TRBJ1-2; 7 nucleotides line up with TRBD1. Germline V gene data show CDR1 as LGHDT and CDR2 as YNNKEL (reference sequence). The CDR3 totals 16 residues. V gave up 2 bases and J gave up 2 bases; unmatched junction bases: 8.

The chain has TRBV9 and TRBJ2-5; 13 nucleotides agree with TRBD2. Losses at the gene ends were 3 bases for V and 2 bases for J; bases not matched to a gene: 7. Germline CDR1 SGDLS, CDR2 YYNGEE. CDR3 length equals 17 residues. The CDR3 reads CASSAKGLAGQQETQYF. CDR3 coding DNA: TGTGCCAGCAGCGCAAAGGGACTAGCGGGACAACAAGAGACCCAGTACTTC.

The chain links TRBV6-6 to TRBJ2-3; D gene uncertain. This CDR3 spans 13 amino acids. Germline CDR1 reads MNHNY; CDR2 reads SVGAGI (reference sequence). Deletions cut 7 bases from V and 1 base from J, with 9 bases between. The CDR3 sequence: CASTPAGTDTQYF. The CDR3 DNA sequence: TGTGCCAGCACCCCGGCGGGCACAGATACGCAGTATTTT.

The chain combines TRBV19 with TRBJ1-1, with TRBD1 matching 7 bases. This CDR3 region has 14 residues. V lost 5 bases and J lost 1; bases outside the gene matches: 4. CDR1 LNHDA and CDR2 SQIVND come from the germline V gene (reference sequence). CDR3 sequence: CASSPGQTNTEAFF. The CDR3 coding sequence is TGTGCCAGTAGTCCGGGACAGACGAACACTGAAGCTTTCTTT.